This T cell receptor beta chain was retrieved from a study of beta chain features in type 1 diabetes. For the study at large: Cell yields, gender and age were comparable in patients and healthy donors. Findings of the study overall: Individuals with type 1 diabetes displayed fewer insertions and more deletions at VDJ junctions.

Heparinised blood was drawn once per donor, averaging approximately 100 mL. All of the isolated RNA was reverse transcribed, so expressed TCRB transcripts were sequenced. Samples of naive, central memory and regulatory T cells yielded a mean of around 3.5 million reads. Profiling relied on immunoSEQ multiplex PCR, and the TCRdb table lists in-frame clones only, not all of them. The data show 150,000 or so clones, with over 8.5% seen just once and around 2% held by the top ten. Trimming removed 0 bases at V and 0 bases at J, with 11 bases between. Germline CDR1 is ENHRY and CDR2 is SYGVKD. The CDR3 has 16 residues. This clone was counted only a few times. Its specificity is unknown.

Material for sequencing was central memory CD4+ T cells from blood. This sequence joins TRBV10-3 and TRBJ2-5, with D perhaps matching TRBD2 (6 bases). This TCR was recovered from a young man in good health. The CDR3 DNA sequence: TGTGCCATCAGTGAGTCGAGGCGCGGGAACCAAGAGACCCAGTACTTC. This translates into CAISESRRGNQETQYF.